One and the same sample provided the 18 T cell receptor beta chains below, sequenced in a study of PD-1 blockade in classical Hodgkin lymphoma. Time point of the sample: cycle 4 day 1 (C4D1), after more than five weeks of nivolumab. Every single patient, without exception, relapsed after autologous stem cell transplantation, and brentuximab vedotin exposure varied. Profiling relied on immunoSEQ multiplex PCR, and the TCRdb table lists in-frame clones only, not all of them. This sample yields about 17,000 clones, of which roughly four fifths are seen a single time; roughly 14% belongs to the top ten. This specimen was peripheral blood mononuclear cells (PBMCs), taken before the fourth cycle of nivolumab. Source of these receptors: a human donor with classical Hodgkin lymphoma.

The V call is TRBV21-1, the J call TRBJ1-1; the D segment call TRBD1 is taken from the table without a DNA check. TRBV21-1 is reported as a pseudogene. The CDR3 covers 16 residues. CDR3 protein: CAGDRGFDKTNTEAFF. DNA of the CDR3: TGTGCCGGTGACAGGGGGTTCGATAAAACGAACACTGAAGCTTTCTTT.

The chain joins TRBV2 to TRBJ1-4; D is uncertain. CDR1 is SNHLY and CDR2 is FYNNEI in the germline V gene. CDR3 length equals 15 residues. The germline V and J ends were trimmed by 7 bases and 0 bases, with 12 bases remaining between them. The CDR3 is CASTGSLATNEKLFF. DNA of the CDR3: TGTGCCAGCACCGGGTCCCTTGCAACTAATGAAAAACTGTTTTTT.

This chain connects TRBV4-2 to TRBJ1-4, with D tentatively TRBD1 (5 bases). Trimming shortened V by 0 bases and J by 5 bases, and 13 bases separated the two germline ends. This CDR3 has 16 residues. From germline, CDR1 is LGHNA and CDR2 YNFKEQ. CDR3 DNA: TGTGCCAGCAGCCAAGATGAGGGGCGGGGGAATGAAAAACTGTTTTTT. Its protein is CASSQDEGRGNEKLFF.

The gene calls are TRBV5-1 and TRBJ1-4, with D possibly TRBD1 on 5 matching bases. This CDR3 is 14 amino acids long. The V and J ends lost 0 bases and 5 bases respectively, with 8 bases between them. Germline CDR1 is SGHRS and CDR2 is YFSETQ. The CDR3 region has the DNA TGCGCCAGCAGCTTGGGACAGCCGAATGAAAAACTGTTTTTT. Translating gives CASSLGQPNEKLFF.

This chain connects TRBV7-9 to TRBJ1-3; D uncertain. V lost 1 base, J lost 2 bases, and 15 bases lay in between. Germline lookup yields CDR1 SEHNR and CDR2 FQNEAQ (reference sequence). This CDR3 is 17 amino acids long. DNA for the CDR3: TGTGCCAGCAGCTTAGGCGGTTCAGATACCACTGGAAACACCATATATTTT. Its translation: CASSLGGSDTTGNTIYF.

CDR3 sequence (DNA): TGTGCCAGCAGTTTAGGGCAGGAGATGAGGGGCTACACCTTC. Encoded protein: CASSLGQEMRGYTF. The chain has TRBV27 and TRBJ1-2; D gene unclear. V lost 2 bases and J 8 bases, leaving 15 bases between the germline ends. This CDR3 region has 14 residues. Germline CDR1 is MNHEY and CDR2 is SMNVEV (reference sequence).

This clone was counted a single time. This chain links TRBV7-8 with TRBJ1-5; D unresolved. The CDR3 has 13 amino acids. Germline loops: CDR1 SGHVS, CDR2 FQNEAQ. V lost 2 bases and J 6 bases, leaving 8 bases between the germline ends. Written as DNA, the CDR3 is TGTGCCAGCAGCTTAAAAGAGTCTCAGCCCCAGCATTTT. The encoded protein is CASSLKESQPQHF. Drawing the rest from reference TRBV7-8 and TRBJ1-5, the complete variable domain is GAGVSQSPRYKVAKRGQDVALRCDPISGHVSLFWYQQALGQGPEFLTYFQNEAQLDKSGLPSDRFFAERPEGSVSTLKIQRTQQEDSAVYLCASSLKESQPQHFGDGTRLSIL.

V gene TRBV7-9 combines with J gene TRBJ2-5; D possibly uses TRBD1 or TRBD2 (7 bases each). This CDR3 region has 14 residues. CDR1 is SEHNR and CDR2 is FQNEAQ in the germline V gene (reference sequence). Trimming cost V 4 bases and J 4 bases, with 13 bases left between them. CDR3 amino acids: CASSSAGGGETQYF. The DNA for the CDR3 is TGTGCCAGCAGCTCAGCAGGGGGGGGAGAGACCCAGTACTTC.

V gene TRBV7-9 combines with J gene TRBJ2-5, with 10 bases aligning to TRBD2. This CDR3 is built from 15 residues. The V segment lost 6 bases and the J segment 2 bases; nucleotides outside the gene matches: 6. Germline CDR1 and CDR2: SEHNR and FQNEAQ (reference sequence). The DNA for the CDR3 is TGTGCCAGCAGTACTGGACTAGCGGCGCAAGAGACCCAGTACTTC. As protein: CASSTGLAAQETQYF.

This CDR3 is CASSLGQGWDTDTQYF. CDR3 DNA sequence: TGCGCCAGCAGCTTGGGACAGGGATGGGACACAGATACGCAGTATTTT. This chain connects TRBV5-1 to TRBJ2-3; the match to TRBD1 covers 7 bases. V shed 0 bases and J 2 bases; nucleotides not matched to a gene: 6. The germline V gene encodes CDR1 SGHRS and CDR2 YFSETQ. This CDR3 comprises 16 residues.

The chain combines TRBV28 with TRBJ2-7; TRBD1 matches 8 bases. CDR3 length: 16 amino acids. Trimming cost V 4 bases and J 0 bases; bases outside gene matches: 8. In germline, CDR1 is MDHEN, CDR2 SYDVKM. The CDR3 here is CASSSPRGQISYEQYF. In DNA form, the CDR3 reads TGTGCCAGCAGTTCCCCCAGGGGGCAAATCTCCTACGAGCAGTACTTC.

The V and J genes are TRBV9 and TRBJ1-4; no clear D. The CDR3 loop spans 16 amino acids. V lost 3 bases, J lost 4 bases, and 16 bases lay in between. CDR1 and CDR2 (germline): SGDLS, YYNGEE. CDR3 DNA sequence: TGTGCCAGCAGCGAGAGAGATAGACCGGTTAATGAAAAACTGTTTTTT. Its protein is CASSERDRPVNEKLFF.

The chain employs TRBV6-1 and TRBJ1-1, with a tentative D call TRBD1 (6 bases). The CDR3 is made up of 11 amino acids. The ends were cut back, 5 bases at V and 10 bases at J, with 11 bases in the middle. CDR1 MNHNS and CDR2 SASEGT come from the germline V gene. The CDR3 protein is CASSTTGLAFF. DNA of the CDR3: TGTGCCAGCAGTACCACAGGGCTAGCTTTCTTT.

This clone was seen a single time. This chain links TRBV18 with TRBJ1-3; D unclear. The CDR3 is 14 amino acids. Germline CDR1 KGHSH, CDR2 LQKENI. Trimming stripped 3 bases from V and 0 bases from J, with 6 bases between. CDR3 sequence reads: CASSPGNSGNTIYF. Written as DNA, the CDR3 is TGTGCCAGCTCACCGGGCAACTCTGGAAACACCATATATTTT.

V is TRBV5-1 and J is TRBJ1-2; 9 bases line up with TRBD1. The CDR3 is 15 amino acids. Germline values: CDR1 SGHRS, CDR2 YFSETQ. V shed 5 bases, J shed 2 bases, and the junction held 7 bases outside the gene matches. CDR3 region: CASSSTGGVNYGYTF. Written as DNA, the CDR3 is TGCGCCAGCAGTTCTACAGGGGGCGTCAACTATGGCTACACCTTC.

The chain is built from TRBV5-1 and TRBJ1-4, with D uncertain. The V gene lost 0 bases and the J gene lost 5 bases, with 11 bases spanning the gap. CDR1 is SGHRS, CDR2 YFSETQ, per germline. The CDR3 runs to 15 residues. CDR3 sequence reads: CASSLEGGENEKLFF. The CDR3 DNA sequence: TGCGCCAGCAGCTTGGAGGGAGGAGAAAATGAAAAACTGTTTTTT.

V usage is TRBV7-8 and J usage is TRBJ2-3; 11 positions agree with TRBD2. With 3 bases clipped from V and 1 base from J, the junction kept 0 bases outside the gene matches. The CDR3 runs 15 residues. The V gene's germline CDR1 is SGHVS and CDR2 FQNEAQ. CDR3 residues: CASSLTSGGTDTQYF. DNA of the CDR3: TGTGCCAGCAGCTTGACTAGCGGGGGCACAGATACGCAGTATTTT.

This sequence joins TRBV4-2 and TRBJ2-7; maybe TRBD1 (6 bases). Trimming took off 9 bases at V and 1 base at J, with 16 bases between the two ends. Germline values: CDR1 LGHNA, CDR2 YNFKEQ. This CDR3 is built from 14 residues. The chain's CDR3 is CASGRTAESYEQYF. CDR3 DNA sequence: TGTGCCAGTGGTCGGACAGCCGAATCCTACGAGCAGTACTTC.